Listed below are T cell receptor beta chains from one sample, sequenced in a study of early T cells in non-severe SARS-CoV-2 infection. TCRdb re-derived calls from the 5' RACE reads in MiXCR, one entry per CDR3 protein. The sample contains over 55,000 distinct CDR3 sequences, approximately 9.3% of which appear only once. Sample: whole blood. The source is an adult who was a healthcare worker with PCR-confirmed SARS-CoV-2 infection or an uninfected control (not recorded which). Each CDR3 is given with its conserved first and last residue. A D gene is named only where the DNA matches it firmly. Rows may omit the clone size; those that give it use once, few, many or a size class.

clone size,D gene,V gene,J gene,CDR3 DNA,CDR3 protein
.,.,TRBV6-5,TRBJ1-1,TGTGCCAGCAGTAAACATGTTTACACTGAAGCTTTCTTT,CASSKHVYTEAFF
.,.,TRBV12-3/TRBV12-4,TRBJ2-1,TGTGCCTGCAGGGTCAGCTCCTACAATGAGCAGTTCTTC,CACRVSSYNEQFF
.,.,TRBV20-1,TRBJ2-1,TGCAGTGCTCTCTCCTACAATGAGCAGTTCTTC,CSALSYNEQFF
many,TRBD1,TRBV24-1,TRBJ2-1,TGTGCCACCAGTGATCCCGCCCAAACAGGGGGTGCCTACAATGAGCAGTTCTTC,CATSDPAQTGGAYNEQFF
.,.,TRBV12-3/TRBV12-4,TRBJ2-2,TGTGCCAGCAGTCGCGCGATTGGGGAGCTGTTTTTT,CASSRAIGELFF
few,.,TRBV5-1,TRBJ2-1,TGCGCCAGCAGCTTGGTGGACAGAGCCTACAATGAGCAGTTCTTC,CASSLVDRAYNEQFF
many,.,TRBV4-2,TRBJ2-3,TGTGCCAGCAGCCAAGATCGGGTAGCCCCGGATACGCAGTATTTT,CASSQDRVAPDTQYF
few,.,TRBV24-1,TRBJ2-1,TGTGCCACCAGTGATTTGCAGGGTTTGGATGAGCAGTTCTTC,CATSDLQGLDEQFF
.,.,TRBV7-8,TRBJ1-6,TGTGCCAGCAGCCTTTATACCCATGGGACGGCAGCTAATTCACCCCTCCACTTT,CASSLYTHGTAANSPLHF
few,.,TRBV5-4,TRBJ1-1,TGTGCCAGCAGCTTGGCCGTCCGAACAGAAGCTTTCTTT,CASSLAVRTEAFF
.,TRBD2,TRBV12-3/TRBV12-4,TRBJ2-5,TGTGCCAGCAGCCATAGCGGGGCAGAGACCCAGTACTTC,CASSHSGAETQYF
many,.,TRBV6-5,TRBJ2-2,TGTGCCAGCAGTTACATCAGAACGAACACCGGGGAGCTGTTTTTT,CASSYIRTNTGELFF
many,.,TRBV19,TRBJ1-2,TGTGCCAGTACCTATACAGAAGGGGGGAACTATGGCTACACCTTC,CASTYTEGGNYGYTF
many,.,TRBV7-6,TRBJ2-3,TGTGCCAGCAGCAACACAGATACGCAGTATTTT,CASSNTDTQYF
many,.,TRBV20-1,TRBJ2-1,TGCAGTGCTACCCAGTCGCGGGGAAACAATGAGCAGTTCTTC,CSATQSRGNNEQFF
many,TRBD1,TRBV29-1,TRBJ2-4,TGCAGCGCAACTGACAGGGGTTCGGGAAACATTCAGTACTTC,CSATDRGSGNIQYF
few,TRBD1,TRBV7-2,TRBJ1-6,TGTGCCAGCAGCTTATACGGGACAGGGAATTCACCCCTCCACTTT,CASSLYGTGNSPLHF
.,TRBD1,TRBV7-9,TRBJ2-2,TGTGCCAGCAGCCCGACAGGGGGTACCGGGGAGCTGTTTTTT,CASSPTGGTGELFF
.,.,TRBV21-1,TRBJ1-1,TGTGCCAGCAGCAAAGCGGGGTGTAGGGAGGGAAGGGGCACTGAAGCTTTCTTT,CASSKAGCREGRGTEAFF
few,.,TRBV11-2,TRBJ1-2,TGTGCCAGCAGCTTGGACCGGGACATCTCCTATGGCTACACCTTC,CASSLDRDISYGYTF
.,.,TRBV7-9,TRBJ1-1,TGTGCCAGCAGCCGCGGGGGTAAAGAAGCTTTCTTT,CASSRGGKEAFF
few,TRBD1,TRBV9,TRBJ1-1,TGTGCCAGCAGCGCTGGGGGACAGGGCTTCGACACTGAAGCTTTCTTT,CASSAGGQGFDTEAFF
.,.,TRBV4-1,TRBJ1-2,TGCGCCAGCAGCCAAGCTAACGCTGCCTATGGCTACACCTTC,CASSQANAAYGYTF
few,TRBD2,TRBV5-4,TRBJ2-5,TGTGCCAGCAGCTTGGTTTCTAGCGGGGGGGAGGAGACCCAGTACTTC,CASSLVSSGGEETQYF
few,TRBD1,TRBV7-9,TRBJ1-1,TGTGCTAGTGATGGACAGGTCTTGAACACTGAAGCTTTCTTT,CASDGQVLNTEAFF
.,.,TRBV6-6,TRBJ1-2,TGTGCCAGCAGTTACTCGCCCCAGGGAAGCTATGGCTACACCTTC,CASSYSPQGSYGYTF
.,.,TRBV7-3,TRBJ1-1,TGTGCCAGCAGCTTATTCGAGAACACTGAAGCTTTCTTT,CASSLFENTEAFF
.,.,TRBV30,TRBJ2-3,TGTGCCTGGAGACCGGCGGGGTCTACGGATACGCAGTATTTT,CAWRPAGSTDTQYF
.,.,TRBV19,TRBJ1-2,TGTGCCAGTAGTATTTCTCCCCTCTATGGCTACACCTTC,CASSISPLYGYTF
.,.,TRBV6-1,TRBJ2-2,TGTGCCAGCAGGTGGGGAGGGGGCGAAGCCGGGGAGCTGTTTTTT,CASRWGGGEAGELFF
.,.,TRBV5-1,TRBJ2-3,TGCGCCAGCAGCTTGTGGGGGGGCATCACAGATACGCAGTATTTC,CASSLWGGITDTQYF
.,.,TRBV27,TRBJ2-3,TGTGCCAGCAGCCACCGATCCGGCACAGATACGCAGTATTTT,CASSHRSGTDTQYF
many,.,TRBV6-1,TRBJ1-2,TGTGCCAGCATAGCGACGACAGCAACCTCCTACACCTTC,CASIATTATSYTF
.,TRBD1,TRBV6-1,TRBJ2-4,TGTGCCAGCAGCAAGACAGGGAGCTCCGCCAAAAACATTCAGTACTTC,CASSKTGSSAKNIQYF
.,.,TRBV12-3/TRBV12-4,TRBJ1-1,TGTGCCAGCAGTTTGATATGGAACACTGAAGCTTTCTTT,CASSLIWNTEAFF
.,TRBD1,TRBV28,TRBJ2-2,TGTGCCAGCAGTTCCTCCGGGACAGCGAACACCGGGGAGCTGTTTTTT,CASSSSGTANTGELFF
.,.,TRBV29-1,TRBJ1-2,TGCAGCGTTGTGGTACAGGCCGGATGGGGCTACACCTTC,CSVVVQAGWGYTF
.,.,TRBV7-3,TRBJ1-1,TGTGCCAGCAGCTCCAGCGGGGGCACTGAAGCTTTCTTT,CASSSSGGTEAFF
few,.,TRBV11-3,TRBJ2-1,TGTGCCAGCAGCTTAGGGGCCAGGGCCCATGAGCAGTTCTTC,CASSLGARAHEQFF
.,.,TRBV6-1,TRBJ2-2,TGTGCCAGCAGTGTACCGGGACTTCGAACCACCGGGGAGCTGTTTTTT,CASSVPGLRTTGELFF
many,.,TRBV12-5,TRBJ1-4,TGTGCTAGCGGGGGGTTTGGAGAAAAACTGTTTTTT,CASGGFGEKLFF
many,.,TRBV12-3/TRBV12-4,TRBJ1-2,TGTGCCAGCAGTCGCCCCCCGACTCAAGGCTACACCTTC,CASSRPPTQGYTF
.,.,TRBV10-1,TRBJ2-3,TGCGCCAGCAGTGAGTGGGGGAGAGACACAGATACGCAGTATTTT,CASSEWGRDTDTQYF
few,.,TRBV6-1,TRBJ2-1,TGTGCCAGCAGTGTCCAGAATAGCGAGCAGTTCTTC,CASSVQNSEQFF